The 5 T cell receptor beta chains below were found in one sample sequenced in a study of cytomegalovirus exposure and HLA in healthy donors. 13 Jbeta primers and 60 Vbeta primers were used for the PCR. Using immunoSEQ multiplex PCR, the repertoire was profiled, and TCRdb retains in-frame clones only, with some absent. The sample has about 170,000 clones, 77% seen once. The specimen was PBMCs. Receptor source: a woman under 40 in good health and CMV-seropositive.

Here the CDR3 reads CASSVAGEGVYGYTF. In nucleotides, the CDR3 is TGTGCCAGCAGCGTAGCTGGGGAGGGGGTCTATGGCTACACCTTC. The chain carries TRBV9 and TRBJ1-2; the D gene is possibly TRBD1 (6 bases). The CDR3 spans 15 residues. V was clipped by 0 bases and J by 4 bases, with 13 bases between them. Germline V gene sequence: CDR1 SGDLS, CDR2 YYNGEE.

The rearrangement joins TRBV7-3 to TRBJ2-3; TRBD2 aligns across 7 bases. Looked up from germline, CDR1 is SGHTA and CDR2 is FQGTGA. This CDR3 spans 17 amino acids. V dropped 1 base and J dropped 2; count of bases not matched to a gene: 9. The CDR3 coding sequence is TGTGCCAGCAGCTTAAATGGGTGGGGGGGGTTCACAGATACGCAGTATTTT. Residues: CASSLNGWGGFTDTQYF.

This chain connects TRBV30 to TRBJ2-7; 10 bases agree with TRBD1. Germline assignment: CDR1 GTSNPN and CDR2 SVGIG (reference sequence). This CDR3 is built from 13 residues. The ends lost 2 bases at V and 4 bases at J; junction bases unmatched: 2. The DNA of the CDR3 is TGTGCCTGGAGTAAGGACAGGGGGTACGAGCAGTACTTC. The encoded protein is CAWSKDRGYEQYF.

This clone appeared once. The J gene is TRBJ2-5, the V gene TRBV29-1, with 13 nucleotides matching TRBD2. The V and J ends lost 7 bases and 7 bases, in that order; junction bases with no gene match: 9. CDR3 length equals 14 residues. Germline CDR1 SQVTM, CDR2 ANQGSEA. This CDR3 reads CSARTSGSVSTQYF. The CDR3 bases are TGCAGCGCACGGACTAGCGGGAGTGTGTCGACCCAGTACTTC.

V gene TRBV19 combines with J gene TRBJ2-7, with TRBD2 matching over 9 bases. The length of the CDR3 is 14 residues. J was trimmed by 4 bases and V by 4 bases; bases with no gene match: 5. Looked up from germline, CDR1 is LNHDA and CDR2 is SQIVND (reference sequence). The CDR3 is CASSNAGGPYEQYF. The CDR3 nucleotides are TGTGCCAGTAGTAACGCGGGAGGGCCGTACGAGCAGTACTTC. The full variable domain, with the rest looked up from reference TRBV19 and TRBJ2-7, is DGGITQSPKYLFRKEGQNVTLSCEQNLNHDAMYWYRQDPGQGLRLIYYSQIVNDFQKGDIAEGYSVSREKKESFPLTVTSAQKNPTAFYLCASSNAGGPYEQYFGPGTRLTVT.